This T cell receptor (beta chain) is drawn from a study of cytomegalovirus exposure and HLA in healthy donors. Assay: immunoSEQ multiplex PCR; the TCRdb copy retains only in-frame clones and omits some. This sample has over 110,000 clones, with around 85% found just once. General study points: Whilst most TCR sequences proved rare, a subset of public TCRs occurred across many donors. The authors listed around 150 TCR beta chains as cytomegalovirus-associated. Cytomegalovirus status was reportedly diagnosed by the classifier with high specificity and sensitivity. Three chains tied to CMV proved CMV antigen-specific in vitro.

V lost 5 bases and J lost 9, with 16 bases in between. Germline V gene data show CDR1 as MNHEY and CDR2 as SMNVEV (reference sequence). The CDR3 spans 14 residues. Comment on this clone: Its antigen remains unidentified.

The sequence derives from a young man in good health and CMV-seronegative. The rearrangement links TRBV27 to TRBJ1-4, with D perhaps TRBD1 (5 bases). The source material was PBMCs. The CDR3 region has the DNA TGTGCCAGCAGTGGACACGGTTGGGTACAAAAACTGTTTTTT. As protein: CASSGHGWVQKLFF.